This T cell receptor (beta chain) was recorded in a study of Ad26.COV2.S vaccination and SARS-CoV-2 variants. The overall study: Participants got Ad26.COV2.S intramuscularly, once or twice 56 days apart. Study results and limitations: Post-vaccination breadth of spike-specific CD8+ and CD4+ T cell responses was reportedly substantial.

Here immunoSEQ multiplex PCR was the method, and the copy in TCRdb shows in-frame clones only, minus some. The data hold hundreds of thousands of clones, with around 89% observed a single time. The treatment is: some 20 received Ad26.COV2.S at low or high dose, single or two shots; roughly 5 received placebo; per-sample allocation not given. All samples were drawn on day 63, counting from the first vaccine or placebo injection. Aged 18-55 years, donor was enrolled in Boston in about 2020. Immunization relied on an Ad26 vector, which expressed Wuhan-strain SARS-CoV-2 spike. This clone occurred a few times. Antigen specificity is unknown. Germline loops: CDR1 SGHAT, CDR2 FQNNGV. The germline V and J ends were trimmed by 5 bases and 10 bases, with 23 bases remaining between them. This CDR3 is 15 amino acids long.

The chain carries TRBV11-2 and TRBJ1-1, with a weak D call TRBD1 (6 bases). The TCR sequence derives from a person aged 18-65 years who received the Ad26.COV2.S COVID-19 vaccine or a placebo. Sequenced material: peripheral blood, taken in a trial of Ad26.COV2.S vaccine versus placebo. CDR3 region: CASSVAWANQGPAFF. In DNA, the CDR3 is TGTGCCAGCAGCGTAGCATGGGCGAACCAGGGGCCAGCTTTCTTT.